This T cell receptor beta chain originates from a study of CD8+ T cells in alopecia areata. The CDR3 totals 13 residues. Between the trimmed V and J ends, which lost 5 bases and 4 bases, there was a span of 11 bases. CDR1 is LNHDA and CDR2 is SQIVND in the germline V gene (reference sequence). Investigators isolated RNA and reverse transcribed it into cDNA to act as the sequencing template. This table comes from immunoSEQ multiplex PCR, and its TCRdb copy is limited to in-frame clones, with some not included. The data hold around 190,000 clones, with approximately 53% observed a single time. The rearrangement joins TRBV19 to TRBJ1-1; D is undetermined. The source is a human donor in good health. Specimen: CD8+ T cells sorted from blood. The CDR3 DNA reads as TGTGCCAGTAGTCCCGGGGTGGCCACTGAAGCTTTCTTT. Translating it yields CASSPGVATEAFF. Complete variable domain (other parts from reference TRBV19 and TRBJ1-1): DGGITQSPKYLFRKEGQNVTLSCEQNLNHDAMYWYRQDPGQGLRLIYYSQIVNDFQKGDIAEGYSVSREKKESFPLTVTSAQKNPTAFYLCASSPGVATEAFFGQGTRLTVV.